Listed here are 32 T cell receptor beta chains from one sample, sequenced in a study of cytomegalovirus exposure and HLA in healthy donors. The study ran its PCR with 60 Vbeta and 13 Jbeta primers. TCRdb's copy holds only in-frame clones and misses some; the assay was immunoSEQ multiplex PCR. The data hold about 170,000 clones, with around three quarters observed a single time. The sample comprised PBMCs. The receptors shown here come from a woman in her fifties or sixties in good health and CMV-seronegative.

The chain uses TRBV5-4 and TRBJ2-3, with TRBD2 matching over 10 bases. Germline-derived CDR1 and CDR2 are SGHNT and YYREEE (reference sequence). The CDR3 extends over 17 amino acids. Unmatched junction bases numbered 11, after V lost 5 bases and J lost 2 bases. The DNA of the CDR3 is TGTGCCAGCAGGGGGGAACTAGCGGGACGAAACACAGATACGCAGTATTTT. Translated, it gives CASRGELAGRNTDTQYF.

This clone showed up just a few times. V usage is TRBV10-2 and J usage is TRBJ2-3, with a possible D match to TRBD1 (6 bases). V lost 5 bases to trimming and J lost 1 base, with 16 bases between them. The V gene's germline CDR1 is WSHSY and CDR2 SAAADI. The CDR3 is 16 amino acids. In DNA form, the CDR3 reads TGCGCCAGCAGTTGGGACAAAGTTTTCGGCACAGATACGCAGTATTTT. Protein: CASSWDKVFGTDTQYF.

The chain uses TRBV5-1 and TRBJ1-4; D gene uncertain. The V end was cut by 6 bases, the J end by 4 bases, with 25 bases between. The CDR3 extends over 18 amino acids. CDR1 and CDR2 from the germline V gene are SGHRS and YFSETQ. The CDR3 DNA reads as TGCGCCAGCACCCCCGCCGCTTTAGGAGTCCGTGATAATGAAAAACTGTTTTTT. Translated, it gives CASTPAALGVRDNEKLFF.

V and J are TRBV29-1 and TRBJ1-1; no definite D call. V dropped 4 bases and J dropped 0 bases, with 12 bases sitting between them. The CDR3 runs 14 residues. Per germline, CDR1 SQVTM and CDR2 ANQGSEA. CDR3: CSVVMFEVNTEAFF. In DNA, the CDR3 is TGCAGCGTTGTGATGTTCGAGGTGAACACTGAAGCTTTCTTT.

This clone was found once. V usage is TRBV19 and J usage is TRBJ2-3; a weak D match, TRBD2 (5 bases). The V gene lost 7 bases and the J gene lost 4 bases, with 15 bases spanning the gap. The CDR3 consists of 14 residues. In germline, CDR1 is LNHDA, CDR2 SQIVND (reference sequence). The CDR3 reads CASKRAPGADTQYF. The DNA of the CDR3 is TGTGCCAGTAAGCGAGCCCCCGGGGCAGATACGCAGTATTTT.

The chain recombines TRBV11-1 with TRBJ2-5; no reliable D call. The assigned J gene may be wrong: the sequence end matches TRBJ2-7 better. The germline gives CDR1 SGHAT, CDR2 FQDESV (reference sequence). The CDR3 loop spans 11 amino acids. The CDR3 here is CASRSYYEQYF. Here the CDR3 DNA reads TGTGCCAGCAGATCATACTACGAGCAGTACTTC.

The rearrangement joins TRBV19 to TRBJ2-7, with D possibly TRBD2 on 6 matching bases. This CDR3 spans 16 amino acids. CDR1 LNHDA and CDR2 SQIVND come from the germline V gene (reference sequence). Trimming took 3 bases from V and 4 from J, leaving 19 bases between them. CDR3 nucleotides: TGTGCCAGTAGTATTTCGACCGCCGGGAGTTTTTACGAGCAGTACTTC. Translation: CASSISTAGSFYEQYF.

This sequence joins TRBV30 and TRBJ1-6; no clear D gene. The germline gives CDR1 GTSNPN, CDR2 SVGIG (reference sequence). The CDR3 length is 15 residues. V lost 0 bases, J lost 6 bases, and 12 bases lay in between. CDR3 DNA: TGTGCCTGGAGTGTTTTATCGGGGATTAATTCACCCCTCCACTTT. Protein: CAWSVLSGINSPLHF.

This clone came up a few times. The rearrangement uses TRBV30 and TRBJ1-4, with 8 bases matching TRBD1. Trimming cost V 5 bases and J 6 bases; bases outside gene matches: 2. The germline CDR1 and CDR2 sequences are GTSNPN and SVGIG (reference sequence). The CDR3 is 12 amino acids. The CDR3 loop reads CAWEQGDEKLFF. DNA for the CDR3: TGTGCCTGGGAACAGGGGGATGAAAAACTGTTTTTT.

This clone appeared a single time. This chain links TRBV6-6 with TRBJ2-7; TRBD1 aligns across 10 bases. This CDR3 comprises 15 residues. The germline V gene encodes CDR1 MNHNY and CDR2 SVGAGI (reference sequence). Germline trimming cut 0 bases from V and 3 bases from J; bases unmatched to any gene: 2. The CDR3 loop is CASSYSDRGYYEQYF. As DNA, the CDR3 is TGTGCCAGCAGTTACTCGGACAGGGGGTACTACGAGCAGTACTTC.

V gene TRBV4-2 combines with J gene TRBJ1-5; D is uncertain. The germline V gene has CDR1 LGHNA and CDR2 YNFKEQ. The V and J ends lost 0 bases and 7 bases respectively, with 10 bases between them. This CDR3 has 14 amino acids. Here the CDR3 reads CASSQDVGFQPQHF. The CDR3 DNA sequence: TGTGCCAGCAGCCAAGATGTGGGCTTCCAGCCCCAGCATTTT.

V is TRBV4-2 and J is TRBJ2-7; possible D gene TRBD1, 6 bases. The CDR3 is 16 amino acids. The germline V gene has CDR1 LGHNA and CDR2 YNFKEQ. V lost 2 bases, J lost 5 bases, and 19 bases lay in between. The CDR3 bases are TGTGCCAGCAGCCAACCCCGATCGGACAGTCAGGACGAGCAGTACTTC. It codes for CASSQPRSDSQDEQYF.

The CDR3 sequence: CASNREGARNTEAFF. DNA for the CDR3: TGTGCCAGCAACCGAGAGGGGGCACGGAACACTGAAGCTTTCTTT. This sequence joins TRBV28 and TRBJ1-1; 7 bases match TRBD1. CDR1 is MDHEN, CDR2 SYDVKM, per germline. The V and J ends lost 7 bases and 1 base, in that order; junction bases with no gene match: 9. The CDR3 sequence is 15 residues long.

The CDR3 here is CASSPGAGANTDTQYF. The CDR3 bases are TGTGCCAGCAGCCCTGGTGCGGGGGCAAACACAGATACGCAGTATTTT. The chain recombines TRBV5-8 with TRBJ2-3, with D possibly being TRBD2 (7 bases). Germline CDR1 is SGHTS and CDR2 is YDEGEE. Trimming took off 4 bases at V and 2 bases at J, with 17 bases between the two ends. The CDR3 sequence is 16 residues long.

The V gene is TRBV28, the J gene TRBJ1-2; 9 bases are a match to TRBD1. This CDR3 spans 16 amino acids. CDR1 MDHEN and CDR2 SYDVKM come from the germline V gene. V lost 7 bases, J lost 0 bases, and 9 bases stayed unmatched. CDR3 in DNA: TGTGCCAGCACTAGAACAGGGGGCGCTTCTAACTATGGCTACACCTTC. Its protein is CASTRTGGASNYGYTF.

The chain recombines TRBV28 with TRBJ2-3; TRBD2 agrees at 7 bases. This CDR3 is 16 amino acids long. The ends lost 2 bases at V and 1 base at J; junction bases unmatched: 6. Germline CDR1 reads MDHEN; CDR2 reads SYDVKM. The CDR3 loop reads CASSLQASGGTDTQYF. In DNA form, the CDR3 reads TGTGCCAGCAGTTTACAGGCTAGCGGAGGCACAGATACGCAGTATTTT.

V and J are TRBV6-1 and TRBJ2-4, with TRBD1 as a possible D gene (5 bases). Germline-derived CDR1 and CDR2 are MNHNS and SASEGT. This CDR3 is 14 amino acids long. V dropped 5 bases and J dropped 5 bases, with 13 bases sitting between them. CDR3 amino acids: CASSSWGSENIQYF. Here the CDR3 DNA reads TGTGCCAGCAGTTCGTGGGGCTCTGAAAACATTCAGTACTTC.

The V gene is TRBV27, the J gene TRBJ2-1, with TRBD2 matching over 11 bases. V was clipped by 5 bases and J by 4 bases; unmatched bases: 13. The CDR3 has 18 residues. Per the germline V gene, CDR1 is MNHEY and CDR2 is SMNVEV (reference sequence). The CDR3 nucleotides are TGTGCCAGCAGTCCATCTTCGTTAGCGGGGGGGGGTTACAATGAGCAGTTCTTC. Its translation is CASSPSSLAGGGYNEQFF.

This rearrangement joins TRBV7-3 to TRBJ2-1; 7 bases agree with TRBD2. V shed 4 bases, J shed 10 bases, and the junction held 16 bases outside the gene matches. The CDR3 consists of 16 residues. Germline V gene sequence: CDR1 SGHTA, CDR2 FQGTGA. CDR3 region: CASSWGGARRSGEQFF. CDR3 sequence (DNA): TGTGCCAGCAGCTGGGGAGGGGCTCGCAGGTCAGGAGAGCAGTTCTTC.

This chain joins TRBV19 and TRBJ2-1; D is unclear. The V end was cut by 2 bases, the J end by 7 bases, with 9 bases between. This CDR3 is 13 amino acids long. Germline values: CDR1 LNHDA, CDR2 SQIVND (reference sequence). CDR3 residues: CASSIKVENEQFF. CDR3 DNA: TGTGCCAGTAGTATAAAGGTGGAGAATGAGCAGTTCTTC.

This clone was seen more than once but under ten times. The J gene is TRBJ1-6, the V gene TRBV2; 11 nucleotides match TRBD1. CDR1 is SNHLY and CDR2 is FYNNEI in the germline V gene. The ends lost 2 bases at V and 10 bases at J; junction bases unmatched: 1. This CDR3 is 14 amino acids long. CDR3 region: CASSERTGGSPLHF. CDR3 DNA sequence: TGTGCCAGCAGTGAACGGACAGGGGGCTCACCCCTCCACTTT.

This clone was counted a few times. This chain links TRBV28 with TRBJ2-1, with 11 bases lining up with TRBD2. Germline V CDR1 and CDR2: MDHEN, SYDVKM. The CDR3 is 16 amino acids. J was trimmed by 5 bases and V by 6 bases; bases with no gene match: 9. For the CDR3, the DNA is TGTGCCAGCAGCCAATCACTAGCGGGGGATAACAATGAGCAGTTCTTC. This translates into CASSQSLAGDNNEQFF.

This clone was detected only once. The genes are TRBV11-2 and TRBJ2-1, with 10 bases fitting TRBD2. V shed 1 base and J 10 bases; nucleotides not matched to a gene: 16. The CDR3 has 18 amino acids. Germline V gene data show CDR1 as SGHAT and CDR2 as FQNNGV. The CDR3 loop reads CASSLGFRMLAGGTEQFF. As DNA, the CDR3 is TGTGCCAGCAGCTTAGGTTTCCGGATGTTAGCGGGAGGTACCGAGCAGTTCTTC.

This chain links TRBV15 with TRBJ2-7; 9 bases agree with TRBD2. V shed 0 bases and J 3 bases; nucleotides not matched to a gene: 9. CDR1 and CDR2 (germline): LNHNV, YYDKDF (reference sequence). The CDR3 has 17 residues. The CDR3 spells CATSRDLPGLASYEQYF. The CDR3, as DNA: TGTGCCACCAGCAGAGATCTCCCGGGACTAGCTAGCTACGAGCAGTACTTC.

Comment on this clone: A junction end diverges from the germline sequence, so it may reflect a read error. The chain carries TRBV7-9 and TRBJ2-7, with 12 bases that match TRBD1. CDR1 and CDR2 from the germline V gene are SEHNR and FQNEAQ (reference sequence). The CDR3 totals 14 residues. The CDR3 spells CSSSSGQGAYEQYF. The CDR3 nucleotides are TGTTCCAGCAGCTCGGGACAGGGGGCTTACGAGCAGTACTTC.

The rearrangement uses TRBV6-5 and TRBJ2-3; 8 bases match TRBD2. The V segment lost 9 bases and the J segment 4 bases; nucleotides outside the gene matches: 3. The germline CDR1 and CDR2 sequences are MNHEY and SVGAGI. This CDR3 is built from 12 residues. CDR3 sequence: CASREGPDTQYF. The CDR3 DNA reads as TGTGCCAGTCGGGAGGGCCCAGATACGCAGTATTTT.

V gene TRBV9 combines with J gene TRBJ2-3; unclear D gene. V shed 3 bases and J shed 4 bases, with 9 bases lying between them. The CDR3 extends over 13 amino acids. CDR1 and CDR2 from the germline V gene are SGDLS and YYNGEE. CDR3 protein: CASSDFISDTQYF. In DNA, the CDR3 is TGTGCCAGCAGCGACTTCATTTCAGATACGCAGTATTTT.

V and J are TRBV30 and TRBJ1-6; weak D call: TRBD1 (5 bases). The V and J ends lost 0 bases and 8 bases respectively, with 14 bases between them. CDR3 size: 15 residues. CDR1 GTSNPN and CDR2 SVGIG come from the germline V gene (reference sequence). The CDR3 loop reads CAWSVLNRMDSPLHF. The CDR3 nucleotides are TGTGCCTGGAGTGTACTTAACAGGATGGATTCACCCCTCCACTTT.

This CDR3 is CASSVGVPSFEQFF. The CDR3 DNA is TGTGCCAGCAGCGTAGGTGTCCCCTCCTTTGAGCAGTTCTTC. The J gene is TRBJ2-1, the V gene TRBV9; no firm D call. Germline loops: CDR1 SGDLS, CDR2 YYNGEE. V dropped 0 bases and J dropped 9 bases, with 13 bases sitting between them. The CDR3 totals 14 residues.

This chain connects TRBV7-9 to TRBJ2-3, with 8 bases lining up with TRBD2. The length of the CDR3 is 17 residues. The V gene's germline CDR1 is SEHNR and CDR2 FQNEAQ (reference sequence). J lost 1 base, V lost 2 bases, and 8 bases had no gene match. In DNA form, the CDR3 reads TGTGCCAGCAGCTTACTCGTAACGGGAGGGGGCACAGATACGCAGTATTTT. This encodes CASSLLVTGGGTDTQYF.

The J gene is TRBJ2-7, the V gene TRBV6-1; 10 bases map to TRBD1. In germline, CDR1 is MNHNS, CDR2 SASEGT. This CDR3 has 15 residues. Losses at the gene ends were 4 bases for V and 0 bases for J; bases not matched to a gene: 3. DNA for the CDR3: TGTGCCAGCAGTGGCCGGACAGGGGGCTCCTACGAGCAGTACTTC. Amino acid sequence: CASSGRTGGSYEQYF.

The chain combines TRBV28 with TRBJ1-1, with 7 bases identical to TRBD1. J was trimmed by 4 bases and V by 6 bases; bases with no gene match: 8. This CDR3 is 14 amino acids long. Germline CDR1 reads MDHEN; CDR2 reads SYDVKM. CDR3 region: CASRLGSGGTEAFF. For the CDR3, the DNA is TGTGCCAGCAGACTGGGGTCAGGGGGCACTGAAGCTTTCTTT.